This T cell receptor beta chain was sequenced for a study of blood T cell repertoires in COVID-19. As for the study in general: T cells, B-cell-depleted T cells, or PBMCs provided the cDNA or gDNA that served as material.

V was cut by 4 bases and J by 0 bases, with 16 bases left in between. Germline V gene lookup returns CDR1 GTSNPN and CDR2 SVGIG (reference sequence). The CDR3 has 16 residues. Profiled with immunoSEQ multiplex PCR; TCRdb holds only in-frame clones, not every one. The sample holds approximately 170,000 clones; around 85% are singletons and the top ten take around 12%. The sequence derives from a woman in her 50s with acute or convalescent COVID-19. Specimen: peripheral blood. The gene calls are TRBV30 and TRBJ1-3, with D maybe TRBD1 (5 bases). In DNA form, the CDR3 reads TGTGCCTGGAATAGGGGCACTCTTCACTCTGGAAACACCATATATTTT. Translation: CAWNRGTLHSGNTIYF.